The 11 T cell receptor beta chains below all came from one sample that was sequenced in a study of OX40 agonist ivuxolimab in advanced cancers. Libraries came from the immunoSEQ multiplex PCR assay. What TCRdb holds here is the immuneACCESS table cut down to in-frame rearrangements. Part of the clones is not present; checked against another copy, under half of the missing clones reflect an unresolved V gene, and the others are unexplained. This sample has tens of thousands of clones in its table, and about 88% of those were observed once. Around 25% of the sample belongs to the ten largest clones. This material consisted of CD4+ or CD8+ T cells sorted from blood, taken in a trial of the OX40 agonist ivuxolimab. The receptors were sampled from an adult with an advanced solid tumor such as melanoma, head and neck, liver or kidney cancer.

The rearrangement uses TRBV4-3 and TRBJ1-2; no clear D gene. CDR1 is LGHNA, CDR2 YSLEER, per germline. Trimming cost V 0 bases and J 2 bases, with 10 bases left between them. The CDR3 is 15 residues long. DNA for the CDR3: TGCGCCAGCAGCCAAGATTTACAGACAAACTATGGCTACACCTTC. Protein product: CASSQDLQTNYGYTF.

This clone has just a few counts. V and J are TRBV4-3 and TRBJ2-2; D perhaps matches TRBD1 (5 bases). V lost 3 bases, J lost 4 bases, and 12 bases lay in between. The CDR3 totals 15 residues. Germline values: CDR1 LGHNA, CDR2 YSLEER. Here the CDR3 reads CASSQGLQATGELFF. CDR3 bases: TGCGCCAGCAGCCAGGGGTTACAGGCCACCGGGGAGCTGTTTTTT.

CDR3 DNA: TGTGCCAGCAGCTCTGTGCGGTTAAATGAGCAGTTCTTC. Amino acids: CASSSVRLNEQFF. The chain couples TRBV13 to TRBJ2-1; D not certain. The CDR3 is made up of 13 amino acids. Germline assignment: CDR1 PRHDT and CDR2 FYEKMQ (reference sequence). V shed 4 bases and J shed 7 bases, with 11 bases lying between them.

V is TRBV7-9 and J is TRBJ2-3; no firm D call. Trimming pared 0 bases from V and 0 bases from J, leaving 10 bases between. The CDR3 is 16 amino acids. CDR1 SEHNR and CDR2 FQNEAQ come from the germline V gene (reference sequence). The chain's CDR3 is CASSLALSGSTDTQYF. DNA of the CDR3: TGTGCCAGCAGCTTAGCGCTATCAGGCAGCACAGATACGCAGTATTTT.

J is TRBJ1-2 and V is TRBV7-2, with D possibly being TRBD1 (5 bases). Germline V gives CDR1 SGHTA, CDR2 FQGNSA. The CDR3 is 12 amino acids. Trimming took 8 bases from V and 2 from J, leaving 9 bases between them. The CDR3 DNA reads as TGTGCCAGCGAAGGGGTAAACTATGGCTACACCTTC. It specifies CASEGVNYGYTF.

The J gene is TRBJ2-7, the V gene TRBV7-8; no definite D call. Germline V CDR1 and CDR2: SGHVS, FQNEAQ. This CDR3 comprises 15 residues. Trimming stripped 5 bases from V and 2 bases from J, with 16 bases between. The CDR3, as DNA: TGTGCCAGCAGCCTACTTGCCTCCATGGCCTACGAGCAGTACTTC. Translated: CASSLLASMAYEQYF.

The chain combines TRBV9 with TRBJ2-2, with TRBD2 as a possible D gene (5 bases). CDR1 is SGDLS and CDR2 is YYNGEE in the germline V gene. V dropped 0 bases and J dropped 5 bases, with 14 bases sitting between them. This CDR3 region has 16 residues. The CDR3 DNA reads TGTGCCAGCAGCGTAGATTCCACCCCGGGAACCGGGGAGCTGTTTTTT. Its translation is CASSVDSTPGTGELFF.

This clone was detected only a few times. V is TRBV5-6 and J is TRBJ2-7; D unclear. CDR3 length: 14 residues. Trimming took off 4 bases at V and 0 bases at J, with 11 bases between the two ends. Germline CDR1 reads SGHDT; CDR2 reads YYEEEE. CDR3 in DNA: TGTGCCAGCAGCACAACCCCGAGCTCCTACGAGCAGTACTTC. Its protein product is CASSTTPSSYEQYF.

The gene calls are TRBV7-9 and TRBJ1-3; TRBD1 might be the D (5 bases). Germline V gene lookup returns CDR1 SEHNR and CDR2 FQNEAQ (reference sequence). This CDR3 is 17 amino acids long. Trimming stripped 5 bases from V and 8 bases from J, with 25 bases between. DNA for the CDR3: TGTGCCAGCAGCCCCCCCTCGGCAGGGATCCAGCGAGACACCATATATTTT. Residues: CASSPPSAGIQRDTIYF.

The chain carries TRBV19 and TRBJ2-7; D is perhaps TRBD2 (5 bases). V lost 5 bases, J lost 3 bases, and 11 bases lay in between. The germline CDR1 and CDR2 sequences are LNHDA and SQIVND (reference sequence). The CDR3 is 13 residues long. The CDR3 DNA reads as TGTGCCAGTAGTCAGAGGGTGGGCTACGAGCAGTACTTC. Translation gives CASSQRVGYEQYF. Complete variable domain (other parts from reference TRBV19 and TRBJ2-7): DGGITQSPKYLFRKEGQNVTLSCEQNLNHDAMYWYRQDPGQGLRLIYYSQIVNDFQKGDIAEGYSVSREKKESFPLTVTSAQKNPTAFYLCASSQRVGYEQYFGPGTRLTVT.

The chain couples TRBV4-3 to TRBJ2-5; D is undetermined. The V gene lost 0 bases and the J gene lost 0 bases, with 14 bases spanning the gap. CDR3 length: 17 residues. CDR1 is LGHNA and CDR2 is YSLEER in the germline V gene. The DNA of the CDR3 is TGCGCCAGCAGCCAAGATCGAGTCGGCAGGTACCAAGAGACCCAGTACTTC. This encodes CASSQDRVGRYQETQYF.